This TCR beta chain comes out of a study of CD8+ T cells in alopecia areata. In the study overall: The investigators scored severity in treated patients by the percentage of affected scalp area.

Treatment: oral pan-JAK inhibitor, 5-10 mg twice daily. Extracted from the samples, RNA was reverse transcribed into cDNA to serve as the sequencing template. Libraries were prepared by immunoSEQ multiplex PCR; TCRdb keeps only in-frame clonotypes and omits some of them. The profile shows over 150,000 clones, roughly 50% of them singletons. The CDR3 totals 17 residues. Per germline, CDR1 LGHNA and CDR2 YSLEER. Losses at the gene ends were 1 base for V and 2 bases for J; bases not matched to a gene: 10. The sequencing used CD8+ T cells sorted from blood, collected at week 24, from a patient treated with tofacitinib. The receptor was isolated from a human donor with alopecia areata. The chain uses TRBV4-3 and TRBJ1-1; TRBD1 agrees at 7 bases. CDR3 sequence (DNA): TGCGCCAGCAGCCAAGCGGGCCCAGAGGGGGCTAACACTGAAGCTTTCTTT. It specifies CASSQAGPEGANTEAFF.